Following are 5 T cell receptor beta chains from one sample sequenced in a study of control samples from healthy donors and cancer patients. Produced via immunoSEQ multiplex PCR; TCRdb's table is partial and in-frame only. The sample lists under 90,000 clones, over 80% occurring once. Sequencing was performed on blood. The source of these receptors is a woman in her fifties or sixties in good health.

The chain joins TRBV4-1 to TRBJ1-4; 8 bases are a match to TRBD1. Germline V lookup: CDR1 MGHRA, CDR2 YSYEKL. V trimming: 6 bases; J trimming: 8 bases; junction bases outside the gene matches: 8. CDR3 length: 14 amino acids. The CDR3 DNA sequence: TGCGCCAGCAGTCAACAGGGGGTAGAAGAAAAACTGTTTTTT. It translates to CASSQQGVEEKLFF.

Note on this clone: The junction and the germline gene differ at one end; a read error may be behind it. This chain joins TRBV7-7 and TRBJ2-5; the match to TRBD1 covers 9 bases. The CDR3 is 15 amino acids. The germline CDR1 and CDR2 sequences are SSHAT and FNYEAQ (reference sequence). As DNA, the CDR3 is TGTGCTAGCAGCCAAATGACAGGGGGACAAGAGACCCAGTACTTC. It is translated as CASSQMTGGQETQYF.

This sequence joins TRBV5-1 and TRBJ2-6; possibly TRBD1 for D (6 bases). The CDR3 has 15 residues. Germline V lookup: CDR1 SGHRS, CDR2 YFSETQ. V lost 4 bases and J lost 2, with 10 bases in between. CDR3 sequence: CASSPGTPGANVLTF. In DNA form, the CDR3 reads TGCGCCAGCAGCCCCGGGACACCTGGGGCCAACGTCCTGACTTTC.

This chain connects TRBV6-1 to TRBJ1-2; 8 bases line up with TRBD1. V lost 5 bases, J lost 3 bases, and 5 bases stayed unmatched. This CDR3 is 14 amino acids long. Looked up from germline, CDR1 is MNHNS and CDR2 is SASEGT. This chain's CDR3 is CASSTGGSDYGYTF. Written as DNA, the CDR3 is TGTGCCAGCAGTACAGGGGGATCGGACTATGGCTACACCTTC.

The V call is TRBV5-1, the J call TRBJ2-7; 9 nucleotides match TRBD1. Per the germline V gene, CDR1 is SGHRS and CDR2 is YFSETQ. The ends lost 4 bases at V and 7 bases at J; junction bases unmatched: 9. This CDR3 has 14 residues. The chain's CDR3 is CASSEGGQGEEQYF. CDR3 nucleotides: TGCGCCAGCAGCGAGGGGGGACAGGGTGAAGAGCAGTACTTC.